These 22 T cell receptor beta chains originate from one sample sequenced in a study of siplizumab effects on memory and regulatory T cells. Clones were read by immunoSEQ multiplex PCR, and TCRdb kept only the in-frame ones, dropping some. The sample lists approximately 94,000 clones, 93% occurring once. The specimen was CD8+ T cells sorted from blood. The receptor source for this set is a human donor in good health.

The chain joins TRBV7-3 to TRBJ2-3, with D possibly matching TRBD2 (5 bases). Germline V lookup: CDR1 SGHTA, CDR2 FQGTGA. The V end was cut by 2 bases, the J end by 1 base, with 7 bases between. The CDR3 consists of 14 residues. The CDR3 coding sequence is TGTGCCAGCAGCTTACGGCGGGGCACAGATACGCAGTATTTT. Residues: CASSLRRGTDTQYF.

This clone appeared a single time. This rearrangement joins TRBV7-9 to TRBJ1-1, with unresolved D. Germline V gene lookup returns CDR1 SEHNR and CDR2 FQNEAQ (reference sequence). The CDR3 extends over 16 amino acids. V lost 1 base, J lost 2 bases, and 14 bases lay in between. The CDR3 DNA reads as TGTGCCAGCAGCTTAGATGGGGAAACAAGTAACACTGAAGCTTTCTTT. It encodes CASSLDGETSNTEAFF.

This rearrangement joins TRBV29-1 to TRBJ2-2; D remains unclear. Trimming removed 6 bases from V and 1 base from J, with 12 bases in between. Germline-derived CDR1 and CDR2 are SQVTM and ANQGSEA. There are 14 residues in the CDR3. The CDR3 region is CSVDPDGNTGELFF. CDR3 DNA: TGCAGCGTGGACCCGGACGGGAACACCGGGGAGCTGTTTTTT.

The CDR3 coding sequence is TGTGCCAGTGGACAGGGCATCAATCAGCCCCAGCATTTT. Protein product: CASGQGINQPQHF. The chain joins TRBV27 to TRBJ1-5; TRBD1 matches 8 bases. CDR1 is MNHEY and CDR2 is SMNVEV in the germline V gene (reference sequence). V shed 9 bases and J 3 bases; nucleotides not matched to a gene: 4. The CDR3 length is 13 residues.

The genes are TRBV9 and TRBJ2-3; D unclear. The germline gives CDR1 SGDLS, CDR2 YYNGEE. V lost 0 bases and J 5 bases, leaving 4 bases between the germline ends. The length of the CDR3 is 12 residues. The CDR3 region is CASSVAEDTQYF. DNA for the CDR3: TGTGCCAGCAGCGTAGCCGAAGATACGCAGTATTTT.

The CDR3 sequence is CASTPGQAIWDYGYTF. In DNA form, the CDR3 reads TGTGCCAGTACCCCGGGACAGGCCATCTGGGACTATGGCTACACCTTC. This rearrangement joins TRBV19 to TRBJ1-2; 8 bases are a match to TRBD1. The CDR3 totals 16 residues. The V gene's germline CDR1 is LNHDA and CDR2 SQIVND (reference sequence). Trimming at V came to 7 bases and at J to 3 bases, leaving 13 bases not matched to a gene.

CDR3 region: CASSPTGMSNQPQHF. The CDR3 DNA reads as TGTGCCAGCAGCCCAACAGGGATGAGCAATCAGCCCCAGCATTTT. This sequence joins TRBV5-5 and TRBJ1-5; a possible D gene is TRBD1 (6 bases). CDR3 size: 15 residues. The germline V gene has CDR1 SGHKS and CDR2 YYEKEE (reference sequence). The germline V and J ends were trimmed by 4 bases and 1 base, with 12 bases remaining between them.

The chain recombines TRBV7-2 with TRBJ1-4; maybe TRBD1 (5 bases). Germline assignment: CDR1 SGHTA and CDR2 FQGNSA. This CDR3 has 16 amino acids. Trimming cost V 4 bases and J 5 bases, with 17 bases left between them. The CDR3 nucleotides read TGTGCCAGCAGCTCCCATGGGGGGGGAACGAATGAAAAACTGTTTTTT. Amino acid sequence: CASSSHGGGTNEKLFF.

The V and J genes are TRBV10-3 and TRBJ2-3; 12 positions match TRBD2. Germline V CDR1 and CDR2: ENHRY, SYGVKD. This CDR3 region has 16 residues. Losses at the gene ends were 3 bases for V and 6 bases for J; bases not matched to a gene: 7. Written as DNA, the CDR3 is TGTGCCATCAGTGACCTAGCGGGGGGGCCGGGGGATACGCAGTATTTT. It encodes CAISDLAGGPGDTQYF.

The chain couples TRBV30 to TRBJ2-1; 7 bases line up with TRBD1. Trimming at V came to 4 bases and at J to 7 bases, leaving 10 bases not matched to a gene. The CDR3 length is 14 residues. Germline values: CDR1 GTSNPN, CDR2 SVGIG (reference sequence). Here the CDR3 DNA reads TGTGCCTGGACTCCCTCTTCACAGGGGAATGAGCAGTTCTTC. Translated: CAWTPSSQGNEQFF.

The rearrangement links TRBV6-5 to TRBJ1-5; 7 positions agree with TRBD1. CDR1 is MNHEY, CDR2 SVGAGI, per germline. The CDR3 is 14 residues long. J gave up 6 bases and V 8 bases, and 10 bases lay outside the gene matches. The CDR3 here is CASGDSDYRQPQHF. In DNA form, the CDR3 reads TGTGCCAGCGGGGACAGCGATTATCGTCAGCCCCAGCATTTT.

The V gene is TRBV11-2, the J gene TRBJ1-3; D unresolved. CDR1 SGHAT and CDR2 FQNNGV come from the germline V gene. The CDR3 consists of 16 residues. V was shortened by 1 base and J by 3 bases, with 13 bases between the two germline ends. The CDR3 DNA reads TGTGCCAGCAGCTTAGCAGGCTCTGGAAATGGAAACACCATATATTTT. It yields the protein CASSLAGSGNGNTIYF.

The CDR3 bases are TGTGCCAGCAGCTTTCGAGGGTCGGGCACTGAAGCTTTCTTT. It codes for CASSFRGSGTEAFF. This chain connects TRBV11-3 to TRBJ1-1, with D uncertain. The CDR3 length is 14 residues. V gave up 3 bases and J gave up 4 bases, with 12 bases separating them. Germline assignment: CDR1 SGHNT and CDR2 YENEEA.

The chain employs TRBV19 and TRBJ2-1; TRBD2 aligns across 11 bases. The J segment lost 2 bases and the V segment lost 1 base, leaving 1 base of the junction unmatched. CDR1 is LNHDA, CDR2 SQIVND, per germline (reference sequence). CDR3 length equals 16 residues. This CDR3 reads CASSIVGLAAYNEQFF. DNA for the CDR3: TGTGCCAGTAGTATAGTGGGACTAGCGGCCTACAATGAGCAGTTCTTC.

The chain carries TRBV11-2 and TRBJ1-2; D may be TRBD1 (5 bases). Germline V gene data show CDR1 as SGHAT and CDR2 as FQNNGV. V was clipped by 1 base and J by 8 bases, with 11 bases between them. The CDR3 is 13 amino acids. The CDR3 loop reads CASSLVSWGGYTF. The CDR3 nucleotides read TGTGCCAGCAGCTTAGTGTCCTGGGGGGGCTACACCTTC.

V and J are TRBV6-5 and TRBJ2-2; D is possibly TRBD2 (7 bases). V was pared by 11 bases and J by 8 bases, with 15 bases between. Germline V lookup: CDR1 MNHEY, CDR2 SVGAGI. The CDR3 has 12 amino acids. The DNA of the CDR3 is TGTGCCTCTGGGGGGGCACTGGGGGAGCTGTTTTTT. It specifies CASGGALGELFF.

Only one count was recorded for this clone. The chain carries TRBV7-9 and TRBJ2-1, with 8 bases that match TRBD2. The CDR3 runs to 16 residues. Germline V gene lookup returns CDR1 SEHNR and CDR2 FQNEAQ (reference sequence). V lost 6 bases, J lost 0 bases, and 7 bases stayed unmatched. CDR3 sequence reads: CASRGGSGSSYNEQFF. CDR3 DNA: TGTGCCAGCAGGGGGGGGAGCGGGAGCTCCTACAATGAGCAGTTCTTC. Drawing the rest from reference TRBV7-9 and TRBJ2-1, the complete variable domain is DTGVSQNPRHKITKRGQNVTFRCDPISEHNRLYWYRQTLGQGPEFLTYFQNEAQLEKSRLLSDRFSAERPKGSFSTLEIQRTEQGDSAMYLCASRGGSGSSYNEQFFGPGTRLTVL.

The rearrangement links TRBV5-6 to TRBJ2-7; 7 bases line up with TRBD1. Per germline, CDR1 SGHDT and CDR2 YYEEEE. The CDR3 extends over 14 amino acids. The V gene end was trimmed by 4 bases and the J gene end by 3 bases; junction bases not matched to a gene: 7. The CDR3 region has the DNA TGTGCCAGCAGCGGGACAGTCCTGAACTACGAGCAGTACTTC. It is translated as CASSGTVLNYEQYF.

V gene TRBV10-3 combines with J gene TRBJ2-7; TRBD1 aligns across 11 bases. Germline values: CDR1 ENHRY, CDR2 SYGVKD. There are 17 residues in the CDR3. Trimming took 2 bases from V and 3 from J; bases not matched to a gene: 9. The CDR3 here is CAISEATPGQGVYEQYF. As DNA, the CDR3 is TGTGCCATCAGTGAGGCGACACCGGGACAGGGGGTCTACGAGCAGTACTTC.

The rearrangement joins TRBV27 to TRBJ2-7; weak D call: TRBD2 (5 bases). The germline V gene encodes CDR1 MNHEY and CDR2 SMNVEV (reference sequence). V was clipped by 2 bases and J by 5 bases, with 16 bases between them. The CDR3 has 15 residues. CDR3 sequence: CASSLTGEAVHEQYF. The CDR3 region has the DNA TGTGCCAGCAGTTTAACCGGGGAAGCGGTCCACGAGCAGTACTTC.

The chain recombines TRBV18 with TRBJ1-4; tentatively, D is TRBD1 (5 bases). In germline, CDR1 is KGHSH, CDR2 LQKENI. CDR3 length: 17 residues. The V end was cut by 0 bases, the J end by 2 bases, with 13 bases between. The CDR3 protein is CASSPPVRVTTNEKLFF. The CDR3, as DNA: TGTGCCAGCTCACCACCGGTCAGGGTTACGACTAATGAAAAACTGTTTTTT.

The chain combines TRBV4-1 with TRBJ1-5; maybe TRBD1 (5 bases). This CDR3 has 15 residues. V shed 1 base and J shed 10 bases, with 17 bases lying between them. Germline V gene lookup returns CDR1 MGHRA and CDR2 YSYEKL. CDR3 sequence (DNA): TGCGCCAGCAGCCAAGGAATCCCGGGGGGAGGACCCCAGCATTTT. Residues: CASSQGIPGGGPQHF.